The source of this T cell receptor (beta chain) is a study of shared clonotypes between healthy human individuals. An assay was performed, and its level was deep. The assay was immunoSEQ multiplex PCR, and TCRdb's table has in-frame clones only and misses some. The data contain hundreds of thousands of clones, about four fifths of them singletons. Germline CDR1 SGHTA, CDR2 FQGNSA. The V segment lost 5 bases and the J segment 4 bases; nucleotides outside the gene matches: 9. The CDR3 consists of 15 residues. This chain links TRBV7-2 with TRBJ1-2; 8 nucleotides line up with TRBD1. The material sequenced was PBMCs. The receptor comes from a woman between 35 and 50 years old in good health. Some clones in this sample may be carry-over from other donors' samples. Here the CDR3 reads CASSPSTGASYGYTF. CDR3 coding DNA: TGTGCCAGCAGCCCCTCGACAGGGGCCTCCTATGGCTACACCTTC.